Reported below is one TCR beta chain. These data come from a study of control samples from healthy donors and cancer patients. This CDR3 contains 16 residues. Germline V gene lookup returns CDR1 SGDLS and CDR2 YYNGEE. V gave up 0 bases and J gave up 6 bases; unmatched junction bases: 8. Using immunoSEQ multiplex PCR, the repertoire was profiled, and TCRdb retains in-frame clones only, with some absent. The data show tens of thousands of clones, 75% to 95% seen once. Sequencing was carried out using blood. The chain links TRBV9 to TRBJ1-4; 7 bases agree with TRBD1. The clonotype originates from a woman aged 18-29 years in good health. The CDR3 sequence: CASSVGQGQGDEKLFF. The CDR3 DNA reads as TGTGCCAGCAGCGTAGGACAGGGTCAAGGGGATGAAAAACTGTTTTTT.